This T cell receptor beta chain was identified in a study of T-cell reconstitution after alpha-beta-depleted transplantation in children. TCRbeta library construction was performed incorporating unique molecular identifiers. TCRdb ran MiXCR on the PCR reads and lists one entry per CDR3 protein. Counted here are approximately 520,000 distinct CDR3 sequences, approximately 30% occurring once; the ten biggest clones make up 2% to 2.5%. The material was PBMCs from the stem cell graft donor, obtained from the stem cell graft. The sequence derives from a human donor who donated a stem cell graft to a child with aplastic anemia.

The CDR3 DNA reads as TGTGCCAGCAGGCGGGGACTAGCGGGAGAAACAGATACGCAGTATTTT. Translated, it gives CASRRGLAGETDTQYF. J is TRBJ2-3 and V is TRBV12-3 or TRBV12-4, with 14 bases lining up with TRBD2. The CDR3 has 16 amino acids. V trimming: 6 bases; J trimming: 3 bases; junction bases outside the gene matches: 5.